The clone carrying this T cell receptor (beta chain) was found a few times. Looked up from germline, CDR1 is LNHNV and CDR2 is YYDKDF (reference sequence). CDR3 size: 13 residues. Trimming cost V 1 base and J 2 bases, with 5 bases left between them. Original analysis: Reference gene primer amplification yielded estimated nucleated cell counts. Repertoires were generated with immunoSEQ multiplex PCR, while TCRdb's copy carries only in-frame clones and drops some. V and J calls and clone size are as listed in that table; D and trimming were resolved from the DNA. The data contain about 110,000 clones, over 75% of them singletons. This sample was included in a study of blood T cell repertoires in COVID-19. Study in general: Acute and convalescent COVID-19 specimens originated in the United States, Italy and Spain. Sources were T cells, B-cell-depleted T cells, or PBMCs; the material itself was cDNA or gDNA.

The origin of this receptor is a man aged 65 to 85 with active or convalescent COVID-19. Sequences were obtained from peripheral blood. This chain uses TRBV15 with TRBJ1-2; D might be TRBD1 (5 bases). The CDR3 nucleotides are TGTGCCACCAGCAGAGGGGGCAACTATGGCTACACCTTC. Amino acids: CATSRGGNYGYTF.